The rows below give T cell receptor beta chains drawn from one sample of a study of blood T cell repertoires in COVID-19. Here immunoSEQ multiplex PCR was the method, and the copy in TCRdb shows in-frame clones only, minus some. Among about 320,000 clones, less than 85% were seen once, and the ten largest hold under 2%. The sequenced sample was PBMCs or T cells enriched from blood (not recorded which). Source of these receptors: a woman younger than 45 who had been exposed to COVID-19. The CDR3 runs from the conserved cysteine through the conserved F or W. The D gene is left open where the match is weak. Rows give clone size only sometimes, using once, few, many, or a class for an expanded clone.

clone_size	v_call	j_call	d_call	cdr3_nt	cdr3_aa
.	TRBV12-3/TRBV12-4	TRBJ1-2	.	TGTGCCAGCACCATCCAAGTATTTGGCGGCTACACCTTC	CASTIQVFGGYTF
many	TRBV6-1	TRBJ2-3	TRBD2	TGTGCCAGCAGTGAACTAGCGGGAGCAGATACGCAGTATTTT	CASSELAGADTQYF
.	TRBV2	TRBJ2-5	.	TGTGCCAGCAGTCGTGGGGGCAGGCAAGAGACCCAGTACTTC	CASSRGGRQETQYF
.	TRBV9	TRBJ1-4	TRBD1	TGTGCCAGCAGCGTAAGCAGGGGGCAGGAAAAACTGTTTTTT	CASSVSRGQEKLFF
.	TRBV9	TRBJ1-3	.	TGTGCCAGCAGCGTAGAAGGGGTTGGAGGAAACACCATATATTTT	CASSVEGVGGNTIYF
.	TRBV6-1	TRBJ1-3	.	TGTGCCAGCAGTGACCACAGGCCCACCACTGGAAACACCATATATTTT	CASSDHRPTTGNTIYF
.	TRBV28	TRBJ2-1	.	TGTGCCAGCAATGAGGGCCTAACCTACAATGAGCAGTTCTTC	CASNEGLTYNEQFF
.	TRBV6-1	TRBJ2-1	.	TGTGCCAGCAGTGAGGGCAGAGCTTCCTACAATGAGCAGTTCTTC	CASSEGRASYNEQFF
once	TRBV3-1/TRBV3-2	TRBJ1-5	TRBD1	TGTGCCAGCAGTTTAACTGGGACAGGGCATCAGCCCCAGCATTTT	CASSLTGTGHQPQHF
.	TRBV21-1	TRBJ1-4	.	TGTGCCAGCAGCAAATCCAGGCTTAATGAAAAACTGTTTTTT	CASSKSRLNEKLFF
.	TRBV4-2	TRBJ1-5	TRBD1	TGTGCCAGCAGCCAAATACAGGGGAGGTTTCAGCCCCAGCATTTT	CASSQIQGRFQPQHF
.	TRBV12-3/TRBV12-4	TRBJ1-2	.	TGTGCCAGCAGTTTAACCGTGAGTGGCTACACCTTC	CASSLTVSGYTF
.	TRBV28	TRBJ2-7	.	TGTGCCAGCAGTTTCCGGGTCGGAGCCTACGAGCAGTACTTC	CASSFRVGAYEQYF
.	TRBV4-1	TRBJ2-3	TRBD1	TGCGCCAGCACTCCGGGACAGGGGGCTGGAGATACGCAGTATTTT	CASTPGQGAGDTQYF
few	TRBV7-2	TRBJ2-2	.	TGTGCCAGCAGCTTAGCGGCCGCGAACACCGGGGAGCTGTTTTTT	CASSLAAANTGELFF
.	TRBV9	TRBJ1-1	.	TGTGCCAGCAGCCCTTTCAGGGATAGAAACACTGAAGCTTTCTTT	CASSPFRDRNTEAFF
.	TRBV27	TRBJ1-4	.	TGTGCCAGCAGTTTTAGAGGAAGAGGGCAACTGTTTTTT	CASSFRGRGQLFF
.	TRBV7-6	TRBJ2-5	.	TGTGCCAGCAGCTTAGCCCCCGGGACACAAGAGACCCAGTACTTC	CASSLAPGTQETQYF
.	TRBV11-2	TRBJ2-2	TRBD1	TGTGCCAGCAGCTCCACGGACAGGGTGTACGCCGGGGAGCTGTTTTTT	CASSSTDRVYAGELFF
once	TRBV28	TRBJ1-1	.	TGTGCCAGCAGTTTCATCACTGAAGCTTTCTTT	CASSFITEAFF
.	TRBV10-3	TRBJ2-7	TRBD1	TGTGCCATCAGTGCAGGGACAGGGGGGGACGAGCAGTACTTC	CAISAGTGGDEQYF
many	TRBV5-1	TRBJ1-6	.	TGCGCCAGCAGCTCCAATATCGGACAAAATTCACCCCTCCACTTT	CASSSNIGQNSPLHF
.	TRBV28	TRBJ1-4	.	TGTGCCAGCAGTTCCACCAGTGGAGGCCTTGAAAAACTGTTTTTT	CASSSTSGGLEKLFF
.	TRBV6-4	TRBJ1-5	.	TGTGCCAGCAGTGCCGAGGGTGGTGGCCATCAGCCCCAGCATTTT	CASSAEGGGHQPQHF
.	TRBV10-3	TRBJ2-6	.	TGTGCCATCTCAGACAGCAGGGGGGCCAACGTCCTGACTTTC	CAISDSRGANVLTF
.	TRBV10-1	TRBJ2-1	TRBD1	TGCGCCAGCGGTTCGGGGACAGTTATCTTCAATGAGCAGTTCTTC	CASGSGTVIFNEQFF
.	TRBV13	TRBJ2-5	.	TGTGCCAGCAGCCCACGGACAGTCCAAGAGACCCAGTACTTC	CASSPRTVQETQYF
once	TRBV24-1	TRBJ1-2	TRBD1	TGTGCCACCAGTGATCCGTCCCGGGACAGGGAAAAGAGCTATGGCTACACCTTC	CATSDPSRDREKSYGYTF
.	TRBV10-3	TRBJ2-7	.	TGTGCCACTTACGAATCAGGGGTGAACGAGCAGTACTTC	CATYESGVNEQYF
.	TRBV6-5	TRBJ1-1	TRBD1	TGTGCCAGCAGGGGACAGGGGGTTAAAACTGAAGCTTTCTTT	CASRGQGVKTEAFF
.	TRBV15	TRBJ2-1	.	TGTGCCACCAGCAGAGATCTCAGGAATGAGCAGTTCTTC	CATSRDLRNEQFF
.	TRBV5-4	TRBJ2-1	.	TGTGCCAGCAGCTTGGGCGGGGCCTCCTACAATGAGCAGTTCTTC	CASSLGGASYNEQFF
.	TRBV2	TRBJ2-1	.	TGTGCCAGCAGTGAACTGGGGCGGGGCTACAATGAGCAGTTCTTC	CASSELGRGYNEQFF
.	TRBV28	TRBJ1-1	.	TGTGCCAGCAGTCCAGTGGTGAACACTGAAGCTTTCTTT	CASSPVVNTEAFF
.	TRBV3-1/TRBV3-2	TRBJ2-3	.	TGTGCCAGCAGCCCAGAGCCGGGGGGCACAGATACGCAGTATTTT	CASSPEPGGTDTQYF
.	TRBV3-1/TRBV3-2	TRBJ2-2	TRBD1	TGTGCCAGCAGCCGAACAGGGGACACCGGGGAGCTGTTTTTT	CASSRTGDTGELFF
.	TRBV19	TRBJ2-1	TRBD2	TGTGCCAGTAGTATCGGTACTAGCGCGGTCGGTGAGCAGTTCTTC	CASSIGTSAVGEQFF
.	TRBV18	TRBJ2-6	TRBD2	TGTGCCAGCTCACCATTACTAGCGGGAGGGCAATCTGGGGCCAACGTCCTGACTTTC	CASSPLLAGGQSGANVLTF
.	TRBV19	TRBJ2-3	TRBD2	TGTGCCAGTAAACCCGGGACTAGCCTCACAGATACGCAGTATTTT	CASKPGTSLTDTQYF
.	TRBV4-3	TRBJ2-7	TRBD1	TGCGCCAGCAGCCAAGCCACCGGGACAGGGAGCCACGAGCAGTACTTC	CASSQATGTGSHEQYF
.	TRBV28	TRBJ1-5	TRBD1	TGTGCCAGCTGGACAGGGGGAAATCAGCCCCAGCATTTT	CASWTGGNQPQHF
.	TRBV6-5	TRBJ2-7	.	TGTGCCAGCAGTTCCCTTAGCGAGCAGTACTTC	CASSSLSEQYF
once	TRBV5-1	TRBJ1-5	TRBD1	TGCGCCAGCAGCTTGGAAGGGGGCGATCAGCCCCAGCATTTT	CASSLEGGDQPQHF
few	TRBV21-1	TRBJ1-1	.	TGTGCCAGCCGACAGCTTCAGGGGAGCACTGAAGCTTTCTTT	CASRQLQGSTEAFF
.	TRBV7-3	TRBJ1-6	TRBD1	TGTGCCAGCAGCCTATCTGGACAGGGGACTTCACCCCTCCACTTT	CASSLSGQGTSPLHF
.	TRBV5-5	TRBJ2-3	.	TGTGCCAGCAGCTTCAAGGGGGAACGCACAGATACGCAGTATTTT	CASSFKGERTDTQYF
once	TRBV30	TRBJ2-5	TRBD1	TGTGCCTGGAGTGTTAGACAGGGAACTCAAGAGACCCAGTACTTC	CAWSVRQGTQETQYF
.	TRBV2	TRBJ2-5	.	TGTGCCAGCAGTGATACAAGATTTGAGACCCAGTACTTC	CASSDTRFETQYF
once	TRBV4-2	TRBJ1-6	TRBD1	TGTGCCAGCAGCCAAGAGGCGAATCAGGGGGGCTATTCACCCCTCCACTTT	CASSQEANQGGYSPLHF
once	TRBV7-3	TRBJ1-1	.	TGTGCCAGCAGTTCCGGTCCGGACACTGAAGCTTTCTTT	CASSSGPDTEAFF
.	TRBV28	TRBJ1-2	.	TGTGCCAGCAGTCTGCATGGCAGACTTCTCTATGGCTACACCTTC	CASSLHGRLLYGYTF
.	TRBV4-1	TRBJ2-1	TRBD2	TGCGCCAGCAGCCAAGATCGACGTATGACTAGCGACAAATACAATGAGCAGTTCTTC	CASSQDRRMTSDKYNEQFF
once	TRBV3-1/TRBV3-2	TRBJ2-3	TRBD2	TGTGCCAGCAGCCGGGGGGGGGACACAGATACGCAGTATTTT	CASSRGGDTDTQYF
.	TRBV24-1	TRBJ2-1	.	TGTGCCACCAGTGATCCGGGACTCGGATACAATGAGCAGTTCTTC	CATSDPGLGYNEQFF
once	TRBV7-9	TRBJ2-7	.	TGTGCCAGCAGCTTAGATAGGGGATTCTACGAGCAGTACTTC	CASSLDRGFYEQYF
once	TRBV9	TRBJ1-3	.	TGTGCCAGCAGCGCCGGGAAGGGGGTCTCTGGAAACACCATATATTTT	CASSAGKGVSGNTIYF
.	TRBV27	TRBJ2-7	TRBD2	TGTGCCAGCAGTTCGACAATAGCGGGACGACCCTACGAGCAGTACTTC	CASSSTIAGRPYEQYF
.	TRBV7-9	TRBJ2-1	TRBD2	TGTGCCAGCAGCTCCACTAGCGGCGACTACAATGAGCAGTTCTTC	CASSSTSGDYNEQFF
.	TRBV4-2	TRBJ1-6	.	TGTGCCAGCAGCCAAGGGGAGGGGTTGGGATCACCCCTCCACTTT	CASSQGEGLGSPLHF